The 2 T cell receptor beta chains below all came from one sample that was sequenced in a study of T-cell reconstitution after alpha-beta-depleted transplantation in children. For TCRbeta, the library was prepared with unique molecular identifiers. TCRdb independently ran MiXCR on the PCR reads; one entry per CDR3 protein. The data show about 460,000 distinct CDR3 sequences, 10% seen once. Source: PBMCs, taken before TCRalphabeta/CD19-depleted stem cell transplant. The receptors stem from a child aged 2 to 10 with inherited bone marrow failure, due to receive a stem cell transplant.

This clonotype was found many times. This chain uses TRBV12-3 or TRBV12-4 with TRBJ2-7; no reliable D call. Trimming took 3 bases from V and 2 from J, leaving 14 bases between them. This CDR3 has 15 amino acids. The CDR3 nucleotides are TGTGCCAGCAGTTTCGGGCGGCTAATCACCTACGAGCAGTACTTC. Its protein product is CASSFGRLITYEQYF.

Note on this clonotype: This sequence may be a read error, since a much larger clone differs from it by one base. This chain joins TRBV7-2 and TRBJ2-1; unclear D gene. From germline, CDR1 is SGHTA and CDR2 FQGNSA. V dropped 5 bases and J dropped 11 bases, with 25 bases sitting between them. CDR3 length equals 16 residues. CDR3 sequence reads: CASSEEVQPWARKQFF. The CDR3 DNA is TGTGCCAGCAGCGAAGAGGTCCAGCCTTGGGCTCGTAAGCAGTTCTTC. Full variable domain (missing parts from reference TRBV7-2 and TRBJ2-1): GAGVSQSPSNKVTEKGKDVELRCDPISGHTALYWYRQSLGQGLEFLIYFQGNSAPDKSGLPSDRFSAERTGGSVSTLTIQRTQQEDSAVYLCASSEEVQPWARKQFFGPGTRLTVL.